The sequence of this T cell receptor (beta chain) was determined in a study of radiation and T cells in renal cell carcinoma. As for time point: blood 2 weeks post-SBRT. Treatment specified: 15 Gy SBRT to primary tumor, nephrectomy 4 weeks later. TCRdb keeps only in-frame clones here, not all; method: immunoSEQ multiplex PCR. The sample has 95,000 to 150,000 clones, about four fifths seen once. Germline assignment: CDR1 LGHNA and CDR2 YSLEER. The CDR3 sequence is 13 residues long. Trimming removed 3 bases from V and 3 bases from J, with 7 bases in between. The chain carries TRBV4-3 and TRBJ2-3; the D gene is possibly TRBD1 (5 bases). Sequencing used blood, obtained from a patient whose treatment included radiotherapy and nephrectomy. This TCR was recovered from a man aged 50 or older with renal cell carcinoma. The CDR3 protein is CASSQDNTDTQYF. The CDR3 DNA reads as TGCGCCAGCAGCCAGGACAATACAGATACGCAGTATTTT.